This T cell receptor beta chain was obtained from a study of blood T cell repertoires in COVID-19. The wider study: The study drew acute and convalescent COVID-19 samples from the United States, Italy and Spain. The cDNA or gDNA used as material had been derived from T cells, B-cell-depleted T cells, or PBMCs.

The V end was cut by 0 bases, the J end by 8 bases, with 17 bases between. The V gene's germline CDR1 is SQVTM and CDR2 ANQGSEA. This CDR3 contains 15 residues. In the source study's methods: Estimated nucleated cell counts came from reference gene primer amplification. Libraries were prepared by immunoSEQ multiplex PCR; TCRdb keeps only in-frame clonotypes and omits some of them. The DNA gave D and trimming, while V, J and clone size come from that table. Seen here are around 100,000 clones, around 82% observed once, and the top ten hold 10% to 15%. The material sequenced was peripheral blood. The source is a human donor in a cohort sampled during active or convalescent COVID-19. The chain couples TRBV29-1 to TRBJ1-3; perhaps TRBD1 as D (6 bases). DNA for the CDR3: TGCAGCGTTGAAGAAGGGGACACGTCGCTGGACACCATATATTTT. Its protein is CSVEEGDTSLDTIYF.